This section outlines one TCR beta chain sequence together with its context. The target of this receptor is not known. There are no base qualities to consult, and no much larger clone falls within one base. Spanning cysteine to phenylalanine, the CDR3 consists of 17 amino acids. Only CDR3 DNA is held: 51 bases, read in frame from base 1. V drops 3 bases and J drops 4 bases, leaving 19 bases in between. From a lookup of the germline V gene, CDR1 and CDR2 are KGHSH and LQKENI. The data were obtained in a study of vaccination and CD4 T cells after COVID-19 (dated by TCRdb to between 2022 and 2023). Context from the whole study: SARS-CoV-2 positivity had been established in the convalescent patients by nasal swab PCR, and mild disease was recorded in some 10 of these patients and severe disease in one. The convalescent cohort included six males and four females, with two Hispanic individuals, seven Caucasians, two Asians and one multiracial person. Participants got two doses of the Pfizer-BioNTech BNT162b2 vaccine (n=8) or two doses of the Moderna mRNA-1273 vaccine (n=2). Post-COVID blood samples were collected from convalescent patients a median of roughly 100 days after diagnosis, with a range of about 35 to 170 days. Post-vaccine blood samples were collected a median of approximately 68 days after the second vaccine dose, ranging from about 13 to 241 days. Culture stimuli were overlapping spike peptide pools from SARS-CoV-2 and from the common cold coronaviruses HCoV-NL63, HCoV-OC43 and HCoV-229E. As controls, cultures received a CEFX viral epitope pool (the positive control), an HIV-1 Nef peptide pool (the negative control), or no peptide at all. In roughly 11 COVID-19 convalescent patients and a handful of infection-naive healthy vaccine recipients, the spike-specific CD4+ TCR repertoire before mRNA vaccination was compared with the repertoire after mRNA vaccination. Paper-wide results and their limitations: The number of convalescent patients in the study was relatively small, and the study did not examine early timepoints following natural infection. Among the post-vaccine SARS-CoV-2-reactive clones in convalescent patients, a median approximately 86% showed up only after vaccination, which suggests vaccine-specific priming. Of the vaccine-specific clones in convalescent patients, 304 of 307, or nearly all, reacted only to SARS-CoV-2 spike and did not cross-react with common cold coronaviruses. Although the median number of SARS-CoV-2-reactive clonotypes went up from 20 to 25 after infection to some 38 after vaccination, the increase was not significant.

What the treatment or condition label conveys for this sample: approximately 9-day PBMC culture with coronavirus spike peptide pools or control peptides (ViraFEST assay). The ViraFEST assay, used in the study, expanded antigen-specific T cells with peptide pools and then identified the expanded clonotypes through TCR sequencing. The positive SARS-CoV-2 PCR tests of the convalescent patients were dated from March to December 2020, before the Alpha, Beta and Delta variants emerged in the United States. PBMCs were cultured at a few million per well in IMDM supplemented with roughly 5% human AB serum and 9.5 to 10 IU/ml IL-2, with approximately 9.5 ug/ml peptide pools added. Half of the culture medium was replaced with fresh IL-2-containing medium on days 3 and 7. After about 11 days of culture, CD4+ T cells were isolated by negative selection using the EasySep CD4+ T cell isolation kit. Ficoll-Paque Plus gradient centrifugation was used to isolate PBMCs from whole blood, and the isolated PBMCs were then either used fresh or cryopreserved at -140C. Triplicate wells were generally used for each culture condition.

Libraries were constructed by PCR. DNA from cultured CD4+ T cells underwent TCR sequencing with the Oncomine TCR Beta short-read assay at the Johns Hopkins FTIC core. The QIAamp micro DNA kit was used to extract genomic DNA from the cultured CD4+ T cells. Oncomine TCR Beta libraries made from cultured CD4+ T cells were pooled using unique dual indexes and sequenced on an Illumina iSeq 100. The study's processing was this. Non-productive sequences were removed, and CDR3s not starting with C, not ending with F or W, or shorter than 7 amino acids were discarded. Antigen-specific clonotypes were identified with the MANAFEST web application by comparing peptide-stimulated wells with reference and other culture wells. For a clone to be called positive, the clone needed an FDR below 0.05, an odds ratio above 5, and a productive frequency above 0.1% in at least two of three replicate wells. Clonotypes that were significantly expanded in both SARS-CoV-2 spike wells and at least one common cold coronavirus spike condition were defined as cross-reactive. Similarity between CDR3 sequences was evaluated in R version 3.6.1 using Levenshtein distances (stringdist) and unrooted phylogenetic trees (ape). TCRdb reran the public reads through fastp at Q25 and MiXCR, keeping productive beta chains. Every entry covers one CDR3 protein and lists the most common genes and DNA from its rows. The V and J calls were determined by TCRdb, not by the authors. Across this sample there are fewer than 9,500 distinct CDR3 sequences, with 45% to 55% seen only once. Roughly half of the sample is in the top ten clones.

Sequences were obtained from CD4+ T cells from blood, cultured in vitro. The chain was built from TRBV18 and TRBJ1-3; no D gene can be assigned with confidence. This receptor was identified in a human donor who had recovered from COVID-19. In nucleotide form, the sequence is TGTGCCAGCTCACCGCGTACGCAGGCAGGTTCAGGAAACACCATATATTTT. Its protein reads: CASSPRTQAGSGNTIYF.